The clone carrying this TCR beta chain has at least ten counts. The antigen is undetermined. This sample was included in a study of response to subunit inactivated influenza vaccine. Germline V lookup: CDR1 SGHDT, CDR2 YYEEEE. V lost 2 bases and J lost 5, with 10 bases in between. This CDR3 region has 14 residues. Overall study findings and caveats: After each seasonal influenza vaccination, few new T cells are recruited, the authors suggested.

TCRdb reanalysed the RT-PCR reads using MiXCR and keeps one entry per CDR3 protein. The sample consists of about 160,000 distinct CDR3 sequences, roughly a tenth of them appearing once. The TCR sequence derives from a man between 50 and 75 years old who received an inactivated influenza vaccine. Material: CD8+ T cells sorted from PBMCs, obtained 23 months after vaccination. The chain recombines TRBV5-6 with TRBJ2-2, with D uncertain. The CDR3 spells CASSFYTRTGELFF. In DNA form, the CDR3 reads TGTGCCAGCAGCTTCTATACCAGGACCGGGGAGCTGTTTTTT.